The following is a T cell receptor (beta chain) sequence with its context. The target antigen is unknown. Separation from the roughly 700-subject first cohort characterized the approximately 120-subject validation cohort, to which the donors belonged. The entry originates in a study of cytomegalovirus exposure and HLA in healthy donors. Overall study findings and caveats: Despite most TCR sequences being rare, some public TCRs occurred in many donors. Some TCR beta chains (about 170 of them) were listed as cytomegalovirus-associated.

Data came from immunoSEQ multiplex PCR; TCRdb stores just in-frame clones and leaves some out. The data hold more than 110,000 clones, with approximately 87% observed a single time. V was clipped by 6 bases and J by 3 bases; unmatched bases: 8. The germline CDR1 and CDR2 sequences are SGHTS and YDEGEE. The CDR3 is 15 residues long. Sequencing was carried out using PBMCs. V usage is TRBV5-8 and J usage is TRBJ2-2; 7 nucleotides match TRBD1. The receptor was derived from a man aged 18 to 30 in good health and CMV-seronegative. The CDR3 nucleotides read TGTGCCAGCAAGGGGGCGCAGGGGTACACCGGGGAGCTGTTTTTT. It is translated as CASKGAQGYTGELFF.